Each of the 14 T cell receptor beta chains below was sequenced from the same sample in a study of T cell responses to AZD1222 COVID-19 vaccine. The method was immunoSEQ multiplex PCR; TCRdb's version includes in-frame clones alone and lacks a portion of them. The repertoire holds some 150,000 clones, around 87% seen once, with roughly 4.3% in the top ten. This specimen consisted of peripheral blood, obtained 28 days after the second AZD1222 dose. The source is an adult who received the AZD1222 COVID-19 vaccine.

This clone was seen ten or more times. The J gene is TRBJ1-1, the V gene TRBV7-9, with D perhaps TRBD1 (6 bases). Germline values: CDR1 SEHNR, CDR2 FQNEAQ (reference sequence). Between the trimmed V and J ends, which lost 5 bases and 8 bases, there was a span of 15 bases. This CDR3 region has 13 residues. The CDR3 nucleotides read TGTGCCAGCAGCCAATCCACAGGGAACGAAGCTTTCTTT. It yields the protein CASSQSTGNEAFF.

This clone was seen a single time. The chain employs TRBV6-1 and TRBJ2-1; TRBD1 aligns across 10 bases. The CDR3 covers 17 residues. The trim removed 3 bases at V and 8 bases at J, leaving 13 bases unmatched. Germline CDR1 MNHNS, CDR2 SASEGT. The CDR3 spells CASSDPSDRGQGDEQFF. As DNA, the CDR3 is TGTGCCAGCAGTGACCCCTCTGACAGGGGGCAAGGGGATGAGCAGTTCTTC.

The chain links TRBV7-3 to TRBJ2-2; D is unresolved. Trimming cost V 1 base and J 3 bases, with 15 bases left between them. The CDR3 spans 17 residues. Germline CDR1 is SGHTA and CDR2 is FQGTGA. DNA of the CDR3: TGTGCCAGCAGCTTAAAGGTTGAACGGCTGGACACCGGGGAGCTGTTTTTT. This sequence encodes CASSLKVERLDTGELFF.

V is TRBV20-1 and J is TRBJ2-7; D is possibly TRBD1 (6 bases). Germline V lookup: CDR1 DFQATT, CDR2 SNEGSKA (reference sequence). V was clipped by 6 bases and J by 10 bases, with 16 bases between them. This CDR3 is built from 11 residues. The CDR3 is CSATQQGVQYF. In DNA form, the CDR3 reads TGCAGTGCGACACAACAGGGAGTCCAGTACTTC.

V and J are TRBV3-1 (or the pseudogene TRBV3-2) and TRBJ1-1, with D unresolved. Trimming removed 0 bases from V and 9 bases from J, with 11 bases in between. This CDR3 is built from 13 residues. Germline CDR1 reads LGHDT; CDR2 reads YNNKEL (reference sequence). The CDR3 sequence: CASSQERSNQAFF. The DNA for the CDR3 is TGTGCCAGCAGCCAAGAACGATCGAACCAAGCTTTCTTT.

The chain joins TRBV5-1 to TRBJ1-3; the match to TRBD1 covers 9 bases. The CDR3 has 16 residues. V was clipped by 4 bases and J by 1 base; unmatched bases: 6. CDR1 and CDR2 (germline): SGHRS, YFSETQ. The CDR3 reads CASSPPQGASGNTIYF. The CDR3 DNA is TGCGCCAGCAGCCCTCCACAGGGGGCATCTGGAAACACCATATATTTT.

The J gene is TRBJ2-5, the V gene TRBV7-2; TRBD2 aligns across 10 bases. J gave up 5 bases and V 5 bases, and 8 bases lay outside the gene matches. From germline, CDR1 is SGHTA and CDR2 FQGNSA. The CDR3 extends over 15 amino acids. CDR3 sequence: CASSPRTSGGETQYF. CDR3 coding DNA: TGTGCCAGCAGCCCACGGACTAGCGGTGGTGAGACCCAGTACTTC.

This clone was seen more than once but under ten times. V and J are TRBV2 and TRBJ2-2; 8 bases are a match to TRBD1. Germline-derived CDR1 and CDR2 are SNHLY and FYNNEI. This CDR3 has 16 amino acids. After removal of 4 bases from V and 4 bases from J, the junction contained 8 bases not matched to a gene. The CDR3 region has the DNA TGTGCCAGCAGTGGGGCGTCAGGGGGCCTCACCGGGGAGCTGTTTTTT. It specifies CASSGASGGLTGELFF.

V usage is TRBV5-1 and J usage is TRBJ2-5; D not resolved. This CDR3 comprises 15 residues. Trimming left V 3 bases short and J 1 base short, with 13 bases between. The germline gives CDR1 SGHRS, CDR2 YFSETQ. DNA for the CDR3: TGCGCCAGCAGCTCCGGCAAAGGGATCCAAGAGACCCAGTACTTC. Protein product: CASSSGKGIQETQYF.

V and J are TRBV6-6 and TRBJ2-3, with D uncertain. This CDR3 has 13 amino acids. The V and J ends lost 5 bases and 7 bases respectively, with 13 bases between them. Germline-derived CDR1 and CDR2 are MNHNY and SVGAGI (reference sequence). The CDR3 sequence: CASSPDLTNTQYF. The CDR3 bases are TGTGCCAGCAGTCCGGACCTTACGAATACGCAGTATTTT.

The chain uses TRBV11-2 and TRBJ2-1, with unresolved D. Per the germline V gene, CDR1 is SGHAT and CDR2 is FQNNGV. V lost 6 bases and J 8 bases, leaving 14 bases between the germline ends. The CDR3 has 13 amino acids. As DNA, the CDR3 is TGTGCCAGCAGAAGATGGGATGGGGATGAGCAGTTCTTC. Amino acids: CASRRWDGDEQFF.

This chain connects TRBV27 to TRBJ1-5; 8 bases fit TRBD1. V lost 7 bases to trimming and J lost 8 bases; unmatched junction nucleotides: 7. The CDR3 consists of 13 residues. The germline V gene encodes CDR1 MNHEY and CDR2 SMNVEV (reference sequence). CDR3: CASKGQANEPQHF. The CDR3, as DNA: TGTGCCAGCAAGGGACAGGCAAACGAGCCCCAGCATTTT.

The rearrangement uses TRBV7-9 and TRBJ1-1, with no clear D. V lost 10 bases to trimming and J lost 7 bases, with 19 bases between them. This CDR3 region has 13 residues. Germline CDR1 SEHNR, CDR2 FQNEAQ (reference sequence). The CDR3 region is CAIIQPPAGEAFF. The DNA of the CDR3 is TGTGCCATTATCCAGCCCCCGGCAGGTGAAGCTTTCTTT.

This clone appeared once. The rearrangement joins TRBV6-5 to TRBJ1-1; 7 bases agree with TRBD1. The CDR3 length is 15 residues. The germline V gene encodes CDR1 MNHEY and CDR2 SVGAGI. The trim removed 6 bases at V and 4 bases at J, leaving 11 bases unmatched. CDR3 sequence (DNA): TGTGCCAGCAGGGGGCAGGTGACAGGGCGCACTGAAGCTTTCTTT. Its translation: CASRGQVTGRTEAFF.